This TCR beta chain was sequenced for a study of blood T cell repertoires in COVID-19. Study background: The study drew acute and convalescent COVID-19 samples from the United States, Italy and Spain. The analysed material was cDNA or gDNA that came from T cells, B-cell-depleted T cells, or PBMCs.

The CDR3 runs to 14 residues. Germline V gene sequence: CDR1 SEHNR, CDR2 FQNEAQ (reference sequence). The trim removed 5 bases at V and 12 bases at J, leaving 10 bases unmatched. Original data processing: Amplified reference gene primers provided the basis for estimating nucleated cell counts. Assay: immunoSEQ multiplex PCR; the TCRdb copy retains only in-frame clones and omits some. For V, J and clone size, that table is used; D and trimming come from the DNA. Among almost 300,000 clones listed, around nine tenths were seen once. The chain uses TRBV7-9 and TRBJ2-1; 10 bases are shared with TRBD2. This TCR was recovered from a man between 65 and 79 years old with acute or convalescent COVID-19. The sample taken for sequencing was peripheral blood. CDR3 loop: CASSRGLAKEWQFF. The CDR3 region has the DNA TGTGCCAGCAGCAGGGGACTAGCGAAAGAGTGGCAGTTCTTC.